The clone carrying this T cell receptor (beta chain) was counted between two and nine times. Its specificity is not known. TCRdb reanalysed the reads using MiXCR and keeps one entry per CDR3 protein. The sample holds about 270,000 distinct CDR3 sequences, roughly 21% seen once. The record originates from a study of T cell repertoires in cytomegalovirus infection. The CDR3 spans 16 residues. Germline V gene sequence: CDR1 MNHEY, CDR2 SVGAGI. The germline V and J ends were trimmed by 0 bases and 5 bases, with 16 bases remaining between them. The source is a human donor in good health (CMV status not recorded). Some clones in this sample may be carry-over from other donors' samples. The specimen was cultured PBMCs, collected from culture after CMV antigen stimulation. J is TRBJ2-5 and V is TRBV6-5; D remains ambiguous. The CDR3: CASSYSSAVHRETQYF. The CDR3 DNA follows: TGTGCCAGCAGTTACTCGAGTGCAGTCCACCGGGAGACCCAGTACTTC.